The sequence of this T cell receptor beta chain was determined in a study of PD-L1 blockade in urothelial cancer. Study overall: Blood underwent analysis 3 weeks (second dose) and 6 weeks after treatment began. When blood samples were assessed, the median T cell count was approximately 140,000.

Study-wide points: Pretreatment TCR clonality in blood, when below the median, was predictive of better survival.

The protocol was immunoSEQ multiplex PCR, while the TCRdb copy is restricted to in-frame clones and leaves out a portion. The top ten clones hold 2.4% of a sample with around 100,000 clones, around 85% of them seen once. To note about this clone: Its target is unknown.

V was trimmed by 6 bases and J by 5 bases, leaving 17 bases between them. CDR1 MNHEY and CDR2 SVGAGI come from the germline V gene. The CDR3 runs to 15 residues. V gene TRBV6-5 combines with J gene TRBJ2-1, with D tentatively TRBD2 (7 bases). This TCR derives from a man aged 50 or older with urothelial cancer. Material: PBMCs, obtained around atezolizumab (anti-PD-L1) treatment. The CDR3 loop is CASRGGAGVDNEQFF. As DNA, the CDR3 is TGTGCCAGCAGAGGGGGGGCGGGAGTGGACAATGAGCAGTTCTTC.